This T cell receptor (beta chain) originates from a study of T cells after yellow fever vaccination. Whole-study results and caveats: Post-booster repertoires again held most primary-vaccination clones (roughly 96% CD4, around 90% CD8). Weaker overall was a secondary response that nonetheless peaked faster, on day 5 versus 15. Among sorted memory subsets on day 0, almost all vaccine-responding clonotypes fell below detection.

This clonotype was observed at least ten times. TCRdb reanalysed the 5' RACE reads using MiXCR and keeps one entry per CDR3 protein. The sample has 20,000 to 25,000 distinct CDR3 sequences, 4% to 6% seen once; the top ten hold about 19%. CDR1 SGHTA and CDR2 FQGNSA come from the germline V gene. This CDR3 comprises 16 residues. V shed 1 base and J shed 2 bases, with 12 bases lying between them. V usage is TRBV7-2 and J usage is TRBJ2-1; perhaps TRBD1 as D (5 bases). Sequencing used PBMCs, either bulk or a sorted T-cell subset (CD4+, CD8+, memory, or dextramer-sorted; not recorded which), obtained 35 to 50 days after the first yellow fever vaccination. The TCR originated in a man aged 18 to 29 who received the YFV17D yellow fever vaccine. The DNA for the CDR3 is TGTGCCAGCAGCTTAGTAGGGGCAGCTACCTACAATGAGCAGTTCTTC. It translates to CASSLVGAATYNEQFF. The full variable domain, its missing parts supplied by reference TRBV7-2 and TRBJ2-1, is GAGVSQSPSNKVTEKGKDVELRCDPISGHTALYWYRQSLGQGLEFLIYFQGNSAPDKSGLPSDRFSAERTGGSVSTLTIQRTQQEDSAVYLCASSLVGAATYNEQFFGPGTRLTVL.